The rows below give T cell receptor beta chains drawn from one sample of a study of T cells in localized non-small cell lung cancer. Profiled with immunoSEQ multiplex PCR; TCRdb holds only in-frame clones, not every one. This table has tens of thousands of clones, around 86% appearing once. The sample was peripheral blood, taken before any cancer treatment. These receptors came from a woman aged 40-69 years with stage I lung adenocarcinoma. CDR3s include the opening cysteine and the closing phenylalanine or tryptophan. Fields, in order: J gene, D gene, V gene, clone size, CDR3 DNA, CDR3 protein. A D gene is named only where the DNA matches it firmly. Expanded clones are given a class, and other clones once, few, many or no size at all.

j_call: TRBJ1-2; d_call: -; v_call: TRBV5-4; clone_size: -; cdr3_nt: TGTGCCAGCAGTGATACAGGGAGGTCGGACGGCTACACCTTC; cdr3_aa: CASSDTGRSDGYTF
j_call: TRBJ2-1; d_call: TRBD2; v_call: TRBV11-2; clone_size: -; cdr3_nt: TGTGCCAGCAGCTGGCGGGGGGGCTCGTACAATGAGCAGTTCTTC; cdr3_aa: CASSWRGGSYNEQFF
j_call: TRBJ1-4; d_call: -; v_call: TRBV7-2; clone_size: once; cdr3_nt: TGTGCCAGCAGCCCTCGGACGGAAAAACTGTTTTTT; cdr3_aa: CASSPRTEKLFF
j_call: TRBJ2-3; d_call: -; v_call: TRBV4-3; clone_size: few; cdr3_nt: TGCGCCAGCAGCCCTCGACCCGTAGCCACAGATACGCAGTATTTT; cdr3_aa: CASSPRPVATDTQYF
j_call: TRBJ1-5; d_call: TRBD1; v_call: TRBV19; clone_size: -; cdr3_nt: TGTGCCAGTCGAACCGGGACAGGGAACCCCATCGATCAGCCCCAGCATTTT; cdr3_aa: CASRTGTGNPIDQPQHF
j_call: TRBJ2-7; d_call: TRBD1; v_call: TRBV5-5; clone_size: -; cdr3_nt: TGTGCCAGCAGCTTGGCCGGACAGGGGAACTACGAGCAGTACTTC; cdr3_aa: CASSLAGQGNYEQYF
j_call: TRBJ2-1; d_call: -; v_call: TRBV13; clone_size: -; cdr3_nt: TGTGCCAGCAGCCATGAGGGGGGGCGAAACAATGAGCAGTTCTTC; cdr3_aa: CASSHEGGRNNEQFF
j_call: TRBJ1-2; d_call: TRBD1; v_call: TRBV27; clone_size: -; cdr3_nt: TGTGCCAGCAGAGATGACAGGGGCCTTGGCTACACCTTC; cdr3_aa: CASRDDRGLGYTF
j_call: TRBJ1-2; d_call: -; v_call: TRBV6-6; clone_size: once; cdr3_nt: TGTGCCAGCAGTTACTTCACAGGGAATGGCTACACCTTC; cdr3_aa: CASSYFTGNGYTF
j_call: TRBJ2-7; d_call: -; v_call: TRBV7-2; clone_size: -; cdr3_nt: TGTGCCAGCAGCTTAGATCGAGGGGTTAGGAACGAGCAGTACTTC; cdr3_aa: CASSLDRGVRNEQYF
j_call: TRBJ2-1; d_call: -; v_call: TRBV19; clone_size: -; cdr3_nt: TGTGCCAGTAGTGAACAGGGTCTATCCTACAATGAGCAGTTCTTC; cdr3_aa: CASSEQGLSYNEQFF
j_call: TRBJ2-5; d_call: -; v_call: TRBV7-9; clone_size: -; cdr3_nt: TGTGCCAGCAGCTCCGGACAGGGACTAGCAAGTCAAGAGACCCAGTACTTC; cdr3_aa: CASSSGQGLASQETQYF
j_call: TRBJ2-5; d_call: -; v_call: TRBV7-8; clone_size: -; cdr3_nt: TGTGCCAGCAGCCTGGGATGGAGTCAAGAGACCCAGTACTTC; cdr3_aa: CASSLGWSQETQYF
j_call: TRBJ1-5; d_call: -; v_call: TRBV6-5; clone_size: -; cdr3_nt: TGTGCCAGCTGGGGGAGGGGCAATCAGCCCCAGCATTTT; cdr3_aa: CASWGRGNQPQHF
j_call: TRBJ1-1; d_call: TRBD1; v_call: TRBV2; clone_size: -; cdr3_nt: TGTGCCAGCACCTCCCTGAGGACAGGGATGGCTTTCTTT; cdr3_aa: CASTSLRTGMAFF
j_call: TRBJ2-7; d_call: TRBD1; v_call: TRBV19; clone_size: -; cdr3_nt: TGTGCCAGTAGTACTTTGCGGACAGGGGCAAACGAGCAGTACTTC; cdr3_aa: CASSTLRTGANEQYF
j_call: TRBJ2-5; d_call: TRBD2; v_call: TRBV18; clone_size: -; cdr3_nt: TGTGCCAGCTCCCCCGGGCTAGCGGGGGGACCTGCCGGCCAAGAGACCCAGTACTTC; cdr3_aa: CASSPGLAGGPAGQETQYF
j_call: TRBJ2-7; d_call: TRBD2; v_call: TRBV5-6; clone_size: -; cdr3_nt: TGTGCCAGCAGCTCGGGACTAGCGGGGCTCTGGGAGCAGTACTTC; cdr3_aa: CASSSGLAGLWEQYF
j_call: TRBJ2-7; d_call: TRBD1; v_call: TRBV10-3; clone_size: once; cdr3_nt: TGTGCCACCGCCGCTCGGGACGGGACAGGGGGCGAGCAGTACTTC; cdr3_aa: CATAARDGTGGEQYF
j_call: TRBJ1-2; d_call: -; v_call: TRBV30; clone_size: -; cdr3_nt: TGTGCCTGGAGGGCAGTTCCCTATGGCTACACCTTC; cdr3_aa: CAWRAVPYGYTF
j_call: TRBJ1-2; d_call: TRBD1; v_call: TRBV29-1; clone_size: -; cdr3_nt: TGCAGCGTTACGGATATCAGGGGGGGAGGCTACACCTTC; cdr3_aa: CSVTDIRGGGYTF
j_call: TRBJ1-1; d_call: -; v_call: TRBV20-1; clone_size: -; cdr3_nt: TGCAGTGCTAGAAGGAGTGAGTCAGCTTTCTTT; cdr3_aa: CSARRSESAFF
j_call: TRBJ1-2; d_call: -; v_call: TRBV5-1; clone_size: -; cdr3_nt: TGCGCCAGCAGCTTGGACGGCTCCGGCCCCAGCTACACCTTC; cdr3_aa: CASSLDGSGPSYTF
j_call: TRBJ1-1; d_call: -; v_call: TRBV6-5; clone_size: -; cdr3_nt: TGTGCCAGCAGGCCACAGGGTTCGAACACTGAAGCTTTCTTT; cdr3_aa: CASRPQGSNTEAFF
j_call: TRBJ1-4; d_call: -; v_call: TRBV19; clone_size: once; cdr3_nt: TGTGCCAGTAGTATAGAGGGCGGACCCCTTAATGAAAAACTGTTTTTT; cdr3_aa: CASSIEGGPLNEKLFF
j_call: TRBJ1-2; d_call: TRBD1; v_call: TRBV18; clone_size: -; cdr3_nt: TGTGCCAGCTCACCACTCCCGACAGGGGAGGGGGGCTACACCTTC; cdr3_aa: CASSPLPTGEGGYTF
j_call: TRBJ1-5; d_call: TRBD1; v_call: TRBV28; clone_size: -; cdr3_nt: TGTGCCAGCAGCACTCCGGGACAGGGAACTCTGTCCCAGCATTTT; cdr3_aa: CASSTPGQGTLSQHF
j_call: TRBJ2-3; d_call: -; v_call: TRBV7-9; clone_size: -; cdr3_nt: TGTGCCAGCAGCTTAGGCACAGCAGATACGCAGTATTTT; cdr3_aa: CASSLGTADTQYF
j_call: TRBJ2-7; d_call: -; v_call: TRBV2; clone_size: -; cdr3_nt: TGTGCCACCTCTCAGGGTAGGGCATACGAGCAGTACTTC; cdr3_aa: CATSQGRAYEQYF
j_call: TRBJ1-4; d_call: -; v_call: TRBV4-3; clone_size: once; cdr3_nt: TGCGCCAGCAGCCAAGATAAAGTCGTCGTTAATGAAAAACTGTTTTTT; cdr3_aa: CASSQDKVVVNEKLFF
j_call: TRBJ2-5; d_call: TRBD1; v_call: TRBV9; clone_size: -; cdr3_nt: TGTGCCAGCAGCGTAGGGGGGACAGGGGTAACGGAGACCCAGTACTTC; cdr3_aa: CASSVGGTGVTETQYF
j_call: TRBJ1-1; d_call: -; v_call: TRBV19; clone_size: -; cdr3_nt: TGTGCCAGTAGTATCCCCGGGTTGAACACTGAAGCTTTCTTT; cdr3_aa: CASSIPGLNTEAFF
j_call: TRBJ1-1; d_call: -; v_call: TRBV7-2; clone_size: -; cdr3_nt: TGTGCCAGCAGCTTAGCGTTGGGCAGGGTAACTTTCTTT; cdr3_aa: CASSLALGRVTFF
j_call: TRBJ2-1; d_call: -; v_call: TRBV4-1; clone_size: -; cdr3_nt: TGCGCCAGCAGCTCGCCGACCAACGATGAGCAGTTCTTC; cdr3_aa: CASSSPTNDEQFF
j_call: TRBJ2-5; d_call: -; v_call: TRBV15; clone_size: -; cdr3_nt: TGTGCCACCAGCAGAGATGCTAGCTTGGAGACCCAGTACTTC; cdr3_aa: CATSRDASLETQYF
j_call: TRBJ1-5; d_call: -; v_call: TRBV10-2; clone_size: -; cdr3_nt: TGCGCCAGCAGTGACGGCAGGCCCAATCAGCCCCAGCATTTT; cdr3_aa: CASSDGRPNQPQHF
j_call: TRBJ2-2; d_call: TRBD1; v_call: TRBV5-1; clone_size: -; cdr3_nt: TGCGCCAGCAGCCTTGATGCAGGGGGCTACACCGGGGAGCTGTTTTTT; cdr3_aa: CASSLDAGGYTGELFF
j_call: TRBJ2-3; d_call: TRBD2; v_call: TRBV7-2; clone_size: -; cdr3_nt: TGTGCCAGCAGCCTCGGGACTATAGGAACAGATACGCAGTATTTT; cdr3_aa: CASSLGTIGTDTQYF
j_call: TRBJ2-3; d_call: -; v_call: TRBV10-3; clone_size: -; cdr3_nt: TGTGCCATCAGTGAGTCCGGCCTCCCCACAGATACGCAGTATTTT; cdr3_aa: CAISESGLPTDTQYF
j_call: TRBJ1-5; d_call: -; v_call: TRBV5-4; clone_size: -; cdr3_nt: TGTGCCAGCAGCCCGGGACAAAATCAGCCCCAGCATTTT; cdr3_aa: CASSPGQNQPQHF
j_call: TRBJ2-7; d_call: -; v_call: TRBV7-2; clone_size: -; cdr3_nt: TGTGCCAGCAGCCGTGGCCTCTCCGAGCAGTACTTC; cdr3_aa: CASSRGLSEQYF
j_call: TRBJ2-7; d_call: TRBD2; v_call: TRBV7-2; clone_size: once; cdr3_nt: TGTGCCAGCAGCTTCCAGCGGGGGACCTACGAGCAGTACTTC; cdr3_aa: CASSFQRGTYEQYF
j_call: TRBJ2-5; d_call: TRBD2; v_call: TRBV6-5; clone_size: -; cdr3_nt: TGTGCCAGCAGTTCCATTAGCGGGGAGGAGACCCAGTACTTC; cdr3_aa: CASSSISGEETQYF
j_call: TRBJ1-4; d_call: -; v_call: TRBV4-1; clone_size: -; cdr3_nt: TGCGCCAGCAGCCAAGATGAGAAACTGTTTTTT; cdr3_aa: CASSQDEKLFF
j_call: TRBJ1-3; d_call: -; v_call: TRBV7-8; clone_size: once; cdr3_nt: TGTGCCAGCAGCTTAGTCGCAGGGCCGAGCTCTGGAAACACCATATATTTT; cdr3_aa: CASSLVAGPSSGNTIYF
j_call: TRBJ2-1; d_call: TRBD2; v_call: TRBV19; clone_size: -; cdr3_nt: TGTGCCAGTAGTATCAATCTAGCGGGGGGAGGCAATGAGCAGTTCTTC; cdr3_aa: CASSINLAGGGNEQFF
j_call: TRBJ2-3; d_call: TRBD2; v_call: TRBV5-1; clone_size: -; cdr3_nt: TGCGCCAGCAGCGCGGGACTAGCGGGGACAGATACGCAGTATTTT; cdr3_aa: CASSAGLAGTDTQYF
j_call: TRBJ2-5; d_call: -; v_call: TRBV7-3; clone_size: -; cdr3_nt: TGTGCCAGCAGCCCCCGAGGGGCGCAGGGGGAGACCCAGTACTTC; cdr3_aa: CASSPRGAQGETQYF
j_call: TRBJ1-1; d_call: -; v_call: TRBV5-4; clone_size: -; cdr3_nt: TGTGCCAGCAGCTTTGGGCCCCCCTCCAGGAACACTGAAGCTTTCTTT; cdr3_aa: CASSFGPPSRNTEAFF
j_call: TRBJ1-5; d_call: -; v_call: TRBV7-9; clone_size: once; cdr3_nt: TGTGCCAGCAGCCGAGGTGTGGGGGGCATTCAGCCCCAGCATTTT; cdr3_aa: CASSRGVGGIQPQHF
j_call: TRBJ2-5; d_call: -; v_call: TRBV18; clone_size: -; cdr3_nt: TGTGCCAGCTCACCAGGGAGACAAGAGACCCAGTACTTC; cdr3_aa: CASSPGRQETQYF
j_call: TRBJ1-5; d_call: -; v_call: TRBV10-3; clone_size: -; cdr3_nt: TGTGCCATCAGTGAGTCGATCAGGACCAACAATCAGCCCCAGCATTTT; cdr3_aa: CAISESIRTNNQPQHF
j_call: TRBJ2-3; d_call: TRBD1; v_call: TRBV7-3; clone_size: few; cdr3_nt: TGTGCCAGCAGCTGGACAGGGCACACAGATACGCAGTATTTT; cdr3_aa: CASSWTGHTDTQYF
j_call: TRBJ1-4; d_call: -; v_call: TRBV6-5; clone_size: -; cdr3_nt: TGTGCCAGCAGTTACTCGAGAGGACAGGAAAAACTGTTTTTT; cdr3_aa: CASSYSRGQEKLFF
j_call: TRBJ2-2; d_call: -; v_call: TRBV7-2; clone_size: -; cdr3_nt: TGTGCCAGCATAAACGGGGGTCGCACCGGGGAGCTGTTTTTT; cdr3_aa: CASINGGRTGELFF
j_call: TRBJ2-1; d_call: -; v_call: TRBV21-1; clone_size: -; cdr3_nt: TGTGCCAGCTCCAGCGAGACAGGGACGAAGAATGAGCAGTTCTTC; cdr3_aa: CASSSETGTKNEQFF
j_call: TRBJ1-6; d_call: TRBD1; v_call: TRBV6-5; clone_size: -; cdr3_nt: TGTGCCAGCAGTTACTCTAGGACAGGGAATTCACCCCTCCACTTT; cdr3_aa: CASSYSRTGNSPLHF